The 32 T cell receptor beta chains listed next were all sequenced from one sample in a study of regulatory T cells in long-lasting Graves disease. Time point indicated: newly diagnosed GD, antithyroid drugs for less than 3 months. The TCR library was made from RNA extracted from PBMCs. iRepertoire HTBI primers and Arm-PCR of CDR3 regions built TCR beta libraries. TCRdb fed the multiplex PCR reads into MiXCR, producing one record per CDR3 protein. The sample includes hundreds of thousands of distinct CDR3 sequences, around 15% of them seen just once. Sequencing used peripheral blood mononuclear cells (PBMCs), obtained at new diagnosis, from a patient treated with antithyroid drugs. These receptors came from a female donor with Graves disease.

This clonotype was observed many times. This chain connects TRBV5-1 to TRBJ2-3; 7 bases align to TRBD2. Germline values: CDR1 SGHRS, CDR2 YFSETQ. J was trimmed by 4 bases and V by 2 bases; bases with no gene match: 4. The CDR3 is made up of 14 amino acids. The CDR3 loop is CASSFNGLADTQYF. The CDR3 region has the DNA TGCGCCAGCAGCTTCAATGGACTAGCAGATACGCAGTATTTT.

There are many counts of this clonotype. The V call is TRBV12-3 or TRBV12-4, the J call TRBJ1-4, with D possibly matching TRBD1 (5 bases). V gave up 2 bases and J gave up 3 bases, with 10 bases separating them. This CDR3 contains 15 residues. CDR3 nucleotides: TGTGCCAGCAGTTTATGGGGGGTAGCTAATGAAAAACTGTTTTTT. The encoded protein is CASSLWGVANEKLFF.

This clonotype was recorded many times. The chain is built from TRBV2 and TRBJ1-1; 10 bases agree with TRBD1. V was clipped by 7 bases and J by 7 bases; unmatched bases: 12. CDR1 and CDR2 (germline): SNHLY, FYNNEI. This CDR3 has 15 residues. The CDR3 bases are TGTGCCAGCAAATGGCAACCGGGACAGGGGAGTGAAGCTTTCTTT. This encodes CASKWQPGQGSEAFF.

The V and J genes are TRBV6-1 and TRBJ2-2, with TRBD2 as a possible D gene (5 bases). This CDR3 contains 14 residues. The ends were cut back, 3 bases at V and 6 bases at J, with 11 bases in the middle. Germline V gives CDR1 MNHNS, CDR2 SASEGT. CDR3 sequence reads: CASSDGTRPGELFF. In DNA form, the CDR3 reads TGTGCCAGCAGTGACGGTACTAGGCCCGGGGAGCTGTTTTTT.

The V call is TRBV9, the J call TRBJ1-4, with D possibly matching TRBD1 (5 bases). V gave up 3 bases and J gave up 5 bases, with 8 bases separating them. Germline loops: CDR1 SGDLS, CDR2 YYNGEE. The CDR3 extends over 13 amino acids. CDR3 sequence (DNA): TGTGCCAGCAGCGGGGGGGACAATGAAAAACTGTTTTTT. This translates into CASSGGDNEKLFF.

The rearrangement links TRBV6-1 to TRBJ2-1; 12 nucleotides align to TRBD2. J gave up 7 bases and V 2 bases, and 3 bases lay outside the gene matches. The CDR3 spans 15 residues. The germline V gene encodes CDR1 MNHNS and CDR2 SASEGT. The CDR3 here is CASSELAGGLNEQFF. CDR3 DNA sequence: TGTGCCAGCAGTGAACTAGCGGGGGGGCTTAATGAGCAGTTCTTC.

This clonotype was detected many times. The CDR3 nucleotides read TGTGCCAGCAGCACACCGGGACAGTACTATGGCTACACCTTC. Amino acids: CASSTPGQYYGYTF. V usage is TRBV5-4 and J usage is TRBJ1-2, with TRBD1 matching over 7 bases. Trimming at V came to 4 bases and at J to 3 bases, leaving 6 bases not matched to a gene. CDR1 is SGHNT, CDR2 YYREEE, per germline (reference sequence). There are 14 residues in the CDR3.

This clonotype was seen ten or more times. The chain couples TRBV12-3 or TRBV12-4 to TRBJ2-7, with 11 bases fitting TRBD1. V lost 5 bases, J lost 8 bases, and 11 bases stayed unmatched. CDR3 length equals 15 residues. The CDR3 loop is CASSDDRDRGVQQYF. The CDR3 DNA is TGTGCCAGCAGTGATGACCGGGACAGGGGGGTCCAGCAGTACTTC.

This clonotype came up many times. The chain combines TRBV20-1 with TRBJ2-1; TRBD2 aligns across 8 bases. The ends lost 0 bases at V and 1 base at J; junction bases unmatched: 8. The CDR3 is 17 amino acids. CDR1 DFQATT and CDR2 SNEGSKA come from the germline V gene (reference sequence). Here the CDR3 reads CSARDPRGAQSYNEQFF. The CDR3 coding sequence is TGCAGTGCTAGAGATCCGCGGGGGGCGCAGTCCTACAATGAGCAGTTCTTC.

This clonotype was counted many times. J is TRBJ2-3 and V is TRBV7-2; D is ambiguous. Trimming shortened V by 3 bases and J by 1 base, and 8 bases separated the two germline ends. CDR1 is SGHTA and CDR2 is FQGNSA in the germline V gene. This CDR3 comprises 14 residues. The DNA for the CDR3 is TGTGCCAGCAGCTTGGGCCAACGCACAGATACGCAGTATTTT. Its protein is CASSLGQRTDTQYF.

This clonotype was seen at least ten times. The V and J genes are TRBV9 and TRBJ1-5; D is ambiguous. CDR1 is SGDLS, CDR2 YYNGEE, per germline. There are 14 residues in the CDR3. The V gene lost 3 bases and the J gene lost 0 bases, with 7 bases spanning the gap. CDR3 sequence: CASSAGSSNQPQHF. CDR3 nucleotides: TGTGCCAGCAGCGCGGGCAGTAGCAATCAGCCCCAGCATTTT.

The table lists this clonotype with many counts. As DNA, the CDR3 is TGCAGTGCTAGTAGGGGCCAGGAGTTGTTTCAGCCCCAGCATTTT. This encodes CSASRGQELFQPQHF. The rearrangement uses TRBV20-1 and TRBJ1-5; a possible D gene is TRBD1 (5 bases). Germline V CDR1 and CDR2: DFQATT, SNEGSKA (reference sequence). Deletions cut 3 bases from V and 6 bases from J, with 18 bases between. The CDR3 loop spans 15 amino acids.

This clonotype was counted many times. The V call is TRBV30, the J call TRBJ2-5; maybe TRBD1 (5 bases). Germline-derived CDR1 and CDR2 are GTSNPN and SVGIG (reference sequence). The CDR3 loop spans 14 amino acids. Trimming took 5 bases from V and 5 from J, leaving 18 bases between them. CDR3 loop: CAWGSGLAGETQYF. The CDR3 nucleotides read TGTGCCTGGGGCTCGGGTCTTGCAGGGGAGACCCAGTACTTC.

At least ten counts were recorded for this clonotype. The gene calls are TRBV27 and TRBJ1-2; a possible D gene is TRBD1 (5 bases). Deletions cut 4 bases from V and 7 bases from J, with 13 bases between. The germline gives CDR1 MNHEY, CDR2 SMNVEV (reference sequence). The CDR3 totals 13 residues. CDR3 region: CASSSGTGRGYTF. The CDR3, as DNA: TGTGCCAGCAGTTCCGGGACGGGTCGTGGCTACACCTTC.

This clonotype was observed many times. The chain combines TRBV29-1 with TRBJ2-7; D uncertain. CDR1 and CDR2 (germline): SQVTM, ANQGSEA. The V gene lost 2 bases and the J gene lost 3 bases, with 11 bases spanning the gap. The CDR3 totals 13 residues. CDR3 DNA sequence: TGCAGCGTTGAAATGGACGGATTCTACGAGCAGTACTTC. It codes for CSVEMDGFYEQYF.

This clonotype was seen repeatedly, ten times or more. This chain uses TRBV7-3 with TRBJ2-5, with D perhaps matching TRBD2 (6 bases). Germline V gene data show CDR1 as SGHTA and CDR2 as FQGTGA. The CDR3 contains 13 residues. V was shortened by 5 bases and J by 5 bases, with 12 bases between the two germline ends. The CDR3 DNA follows: TGTGCCAGCAGCCTGGACTACCGGGAGACCCAGTACTTC. Its protein product is CASSLDYRETQYF. Complete variable domain (other parts from reference TRBV7-3 and TRBJ2-5): GAGVSQTPSNKVTEKGKYVELRCDPISGHTALYWYRQSLGQGPEFLIYFQGTGAADDSGLPNDRFFAVRPEGSVSTLKIQRTERGDSAVYLCASSLDYRETQYFGPGTRLLVL.

The sample holds many counts of this clonotype. V is TRBV7-2 and J is TRBJ2-7, with D possibly TRBD2 on 6 matching bases. The length of the CDR3 is 14 residues. Trimming pared 1 base from V and 3 bases from J, leaving 10 bases between. The germline V gene encodes CDR1 SGHTA and CDR2 FQGNSA. The CDR3 reads CASSLEGGLYEQYF. In DNA, the CDR3 is TGTGCCAGCAGCTTAGAGGGAGGCCTCTACGAGCAGTACTTC.

In its sample, this clonotype was seen many times. This chain uses TRBV11-2 with TRBJ2-1; 10 bases align to TRBD2. Germline values: CDR1 SGHAT, CDR2 FQNNGV. The V and J ends lost 5 bases and 1 base, in that order; junction bases with no gene match: 5. The CDR3 is 16 residues long. The CDR3 bases are TGTGCCAGCAGCCCTAGCGGGAGTAAGTCCTACAATGAGCAGTTCTTC. Protein: CASSPSGSKSYNEQFF.

This clonotype was counted at least ten times. The chain combines TRBV6-1 with TRBJ2-5; 8 positions agree with TRBD2. This CDR3 comprises 14 residues. J was trimmed by 2 bases and V by 6 bases; bases with no gene match: 5. Germline CDR1 reads MNHNS; CDR2 reads SASEGT. The CDR3 is CASRRLAPQETQYF. The CDR3 region has the DNA TGTGCCAGCAGGCGACTAGCGCCACAAGAGACCCAGTACTTC.

This clonotype occurred many times. The chain has TRBV5-1 and TRBJ1-1; D perhaps matches TRBD1 (5 bases). The germline V gene encodes CDR1 SGHRS and CDR2 YFSETQ. Trimming took off 9 bases at V and 6 bases at J, with 18 bases between the two ends. This CDR3 comprises 13 residues. CDR3 in amino acids: CATQEQASPEAFF. The CDR3 DNA sequence: TGCGCCACCCAAGAACAGGCCTCACCTGAAGCTTTCTTT.

This clonotype was recorded at least ten times. The rearrangement links TRBV7-2 to TRBJ1-3; no clear D gene. CDR1 and CDR2 from the germline V gene are SGHTA and FQGNSA. V lost 1 base, J lost 4 bases, and 8 bases lay in between. The CDR3 spans 14 residues. The CDR3 DNA reads as TGTGCCAGCAGCTTAGGAGGGCTGGGAAACACCATATATTTT. Amino acids: CASSLGGLGNTIYF.

This clonotype was seen many times. The gene calls are TRBV7-9 and TRBJ2-7; D unclear. There are 12 residues in the CDR3. The germline gives CDR1 SEHNR, CDR2 FQNEAQ (reference sequence). The germline V and J ends were trimmed by 6 bases and 0 bases, with 6 bases remaining between them. The CDR3 sequence is CASSFLSYEQYF. CDR3 nucleotides: TGTGCCAGCAGTTTCCTCTCCTACGAGCAGTACTTC.

This clonotype came up many times. The chain joins TRBV3-1 to TRBJ1-2, with 7 bases matching TRBD1. Germline loops: CDR1 LGHDT, CDR2 YNNKEL (reference sequence). There are 14 residues in the CDR3. The ends lost 4 bases at V and 5 bases at J; junction bases unmatched: 7. CDR3 sequence: CASSPTTGDYGYTF. The CDR3 DNA is TGTGCCAGCAGCCCAACCACAGGGGATTATGGCTACACCTTC.

This chain uses TRBV10-3 with TRBJ2-1; 9 bases are shared with TRBD2. Germline-derived CDR1 and CDR2 are ENHRY and SYGVKD. With 7 bases clipped from V and 7 bases from J, the junction kept 14 bases outside the gene matches. There are 16 residues in the CDR3. The CDR3 loop reads CAIKQTGTSSGNEQFF. The CDR3 nucleotides read TGTGCCATCAAACAGACCGGGACTAGCTCGGGAAATGAGCAGTTCTTC.

This chain links TRBV7-9 with TRBJ1-1; 7 bases are shared with TRBD1. V shed 5 bases and J 1 base; nucleotides not matched to a gene: 13. This CDR3 is 17 amino acids long. Germline CDR1 reads SEHNR; CDR2 reads FQNEAQ (reference sequence). The CDR3 bases are TGTGCCAGCAGCCACAAGAAGGGATGGACAGGGAACACTGAAGCTTTCTTT. This sequence encodes CASSHKKGWTGNTEAFF.

This clonotype was recorded at least ten times. The chain links TRBV18 to TRBJ2-7; D is tentatively TRBD1 or TRBD2 (5 bases each). The ends were cut back, 4 bases at V and 3 bases at J, with 10 bases in the middle. The CDR3 is 13 residues long. Germline-derived CDR1 and CDR2 are KGHSH and LQKENI. CDR3 in amino acids: CASSLGTFYEQYF. In nucleotides, the CDR3 is TGTGCCAGCTCACTCGGGACCTTCTACGAGCAGTACTTC.

This clonotype was counted between two and nine times. The chain combines TRBV4-1 with TRBJ2-7; 9 nucleotides line up with TRBD1. CDR1 and CDR2 (germline): MGHRA, YSYEKL. The CDR3 length is 17 residues. The V gene end was trimmed by 0 bases and the J gene end by 5 bases; junction bases not matched to a gene: 11. The CDR3 reads CASSQDRGQGAPHEQYF. The DNA of the CDR3 is TGCGCCAGCAGCCAAGATCGGGGACAGGGAGCCCCCCACGAGCAGTACTTC.

This clonotype was observed at least ten times. The chain carries TRBV28 and TRBJ1-3; D gene uncertain. The germline V gene encodes CDR1 MDHEN and CDR2 SYDVKM. The V and J ends lost 2 bases and 0 bases respectively, with 2 bases between them. The CDR3 runs to 13 residues. As DNA, the CDR3 is TGTGCCAGCAGTTTACTCTCTGGAAACACCATATATTTT. This encodes CASSLLSGNTIYF. Full variable domain (missing parts from reference TRBV28 and TRBJ1-3): DVKVTQSSRYLVKRTGEKVFLECVQDMDHENMFWYRQDPGLGLRLIYFSYDVKMKEKGDIPEGYSVSREKKERFSLILESASTNQTSMYLCASSLLSGNTIYFGEGSWLTVV.

This clonotype was observed at least ten times. The rearrangement links TRBV5-1 to TRBJ1-3, with unresolved D. V lost 2 bases to trimming and J lost 4 bases, with 10 bases between them. CDR3 length equals 14 residues. Germline assignment: CDR1 SGHRS and CDR2 YFSETQ. The CDR3 DNA sequence: TGCGCCAGCAGCTTAGCCGGCTACGGAAACACCATATATTTT. Translated, it gives CASSLAGYGNTIYF.

As to this clonotype: This may be a read error: a much more frequent sequence differs by one nucleotide. The chain employs TRBV3-2 and TRBJ2-1; the table's D call of TRBD1 was not tested on the DNA. TRBV3-2 is designated a pseudogene. The CDR3 has 17 residues. CDR3 nucleotides: TGTGCCAGCAGCCAAGTCGGCCAGGGGCACGATAGAAATGATCAGTTCTTC. This sequence encodes CASSQVGQGHDRNDQFF.

This clonotype has a count of ten or more. This rearrangement joins TRBV12-3 or TRBV12-4 to TRBJ2-3, with 7 bases that match TRBD1. The CDR3 contains 16 residues. V shed 7 bases, J shed 4 bases, and the junction held 14 bases outside the gene matches. The DNA for the CDR3 is TGTGCCAGCACCCCCCTGACAGGGATAACCCCAGATACGCAGTATTTT. This gives the protein CASTPLTGITPDTQYF.

In its sample, this clonotype was seen many times. J is TRBJ2-1 and V is TRBV30; 8 bases are a match to TRBD2. Germline CDR1 and CDR2: GTSNPN and SVGIG (reference sequence). The V segment lost 4 bases and the J segment 4 bases; nucleotides outside the gene matches: 6. The length of the CDR3 is 14 residues. DNA for the CDR3: TGTGCCTGGATAGGGACTAGAGAGTACAATGAGCAGTTCTTC. Amino acid sequence: CAWIGTREYNEQFF.